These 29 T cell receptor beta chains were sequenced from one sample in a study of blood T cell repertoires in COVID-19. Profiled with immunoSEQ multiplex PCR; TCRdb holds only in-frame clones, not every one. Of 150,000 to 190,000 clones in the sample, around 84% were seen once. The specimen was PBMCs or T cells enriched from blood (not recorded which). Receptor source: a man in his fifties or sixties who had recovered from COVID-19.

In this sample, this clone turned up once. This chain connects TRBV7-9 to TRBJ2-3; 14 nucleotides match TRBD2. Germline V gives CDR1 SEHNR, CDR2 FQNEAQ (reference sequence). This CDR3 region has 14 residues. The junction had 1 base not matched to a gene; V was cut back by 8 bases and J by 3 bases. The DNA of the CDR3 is TGTGCCAGCCGACTAGCGGGGGGGACAGATACGCAGTATTTT. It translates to CASRLAGGTDTQYF.

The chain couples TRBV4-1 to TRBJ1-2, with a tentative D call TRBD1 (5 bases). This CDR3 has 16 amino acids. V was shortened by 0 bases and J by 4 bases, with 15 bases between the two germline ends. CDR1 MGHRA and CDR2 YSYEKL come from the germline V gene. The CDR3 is CASSQDSGGAAYGYTF. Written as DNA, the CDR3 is TGCGCCAGCAGCCAAGATTCGGGAGGGGCCGCCTATGGCTACACCTTC.

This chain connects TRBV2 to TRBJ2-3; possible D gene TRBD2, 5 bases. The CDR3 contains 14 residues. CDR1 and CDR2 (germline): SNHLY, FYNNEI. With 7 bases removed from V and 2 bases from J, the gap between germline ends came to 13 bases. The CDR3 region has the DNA TGTGCCAGCAATGACGGGATAATCACAGATACGCAGTATTTT. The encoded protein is CASNDGIITDTQYF.

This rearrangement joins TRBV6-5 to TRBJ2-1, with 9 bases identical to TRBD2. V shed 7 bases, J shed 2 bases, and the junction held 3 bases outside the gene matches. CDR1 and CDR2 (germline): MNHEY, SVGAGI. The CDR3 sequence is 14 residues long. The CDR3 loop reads CASIPSGAYNEQFF. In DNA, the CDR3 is TGTGCCAGCATCCCTAGCGGGGCCTACAATGAGCAGTTCTTC.

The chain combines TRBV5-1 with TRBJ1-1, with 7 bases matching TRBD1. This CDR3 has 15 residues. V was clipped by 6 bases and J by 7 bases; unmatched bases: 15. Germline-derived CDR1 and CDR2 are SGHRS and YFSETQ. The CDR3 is CASKGNHRGRVEAFF. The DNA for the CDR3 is TGCGCCAGCAAGGGAAACCACAGGGGTAGGGTTGAAGCTTTCTTT.

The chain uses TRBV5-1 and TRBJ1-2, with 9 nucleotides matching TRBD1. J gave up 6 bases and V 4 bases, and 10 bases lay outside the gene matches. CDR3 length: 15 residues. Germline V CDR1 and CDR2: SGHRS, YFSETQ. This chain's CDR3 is CASSPSTGGANGYTF. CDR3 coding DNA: TGCGCCAGCAGCCCTTCTACAGGGGGCGCGAATGGCTACACCTTC.

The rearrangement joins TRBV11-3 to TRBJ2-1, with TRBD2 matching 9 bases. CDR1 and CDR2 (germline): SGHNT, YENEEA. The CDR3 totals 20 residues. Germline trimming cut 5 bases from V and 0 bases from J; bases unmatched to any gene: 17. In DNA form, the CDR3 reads TGTGCCAGCAGCCCACCGGGGATTATAGCGGGGGACCTCTCCTACAATGAGCAGTTCTTC. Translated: CASSPPGIIAGDLSYNEQFF. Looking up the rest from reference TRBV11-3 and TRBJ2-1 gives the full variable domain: EAGVVQSPRYKIIEKKQPVAFWCNPISGHNTLYWYLQNLGQGPELLIRYENEEAVDDSQLPKDRFSAERLKGVDSTLKIQPAELGDSAVYLCASSPPGIIAGDLSYNEQFFGPGTRLTVL.

CDR3: CASTQVKGGPLHF. The CDR3 DNA follows: TGTGCCAGCACGCAGGTCAAAGGGGGACCCCTCCACTTT. The chain carries TRBV2 and TRBJ1-6; TRBD1 might be the D (6 bases). This CDR3 is built from 13 residues. Trimming left V 7 bases short and J 12 bases short, with 16 bases between. Germline V gene lookup returns CDR1 SNHLY and CDR2 FYNNEI.

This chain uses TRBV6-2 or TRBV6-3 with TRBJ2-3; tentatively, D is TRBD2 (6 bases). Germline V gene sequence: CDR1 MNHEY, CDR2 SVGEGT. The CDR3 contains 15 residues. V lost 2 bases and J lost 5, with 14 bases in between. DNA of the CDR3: TGTGCCAGCAGTTACGTGGGACTCCGAGGAGATACGCAGTATTTT. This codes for CASSYVGLRGDTQYF.

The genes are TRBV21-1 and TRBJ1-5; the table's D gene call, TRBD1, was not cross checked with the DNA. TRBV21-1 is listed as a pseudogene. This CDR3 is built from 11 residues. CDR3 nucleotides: TGTGCCAGCACCCATTTTGTGCCCCAGCATTTT. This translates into CASTHFVPQHF.

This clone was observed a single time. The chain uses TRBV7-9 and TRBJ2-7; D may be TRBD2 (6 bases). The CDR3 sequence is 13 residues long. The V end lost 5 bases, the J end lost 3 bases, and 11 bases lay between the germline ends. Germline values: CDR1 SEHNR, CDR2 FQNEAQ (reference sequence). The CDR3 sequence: CASSHRRGYEQYF. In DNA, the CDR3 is TGTGCCAGCAGCCACCGGAGGGGCTACGAGCAGTACTTC. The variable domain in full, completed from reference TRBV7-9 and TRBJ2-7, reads DTGVSQNPRHKITKRGQNVTFRCDPISEHNRLYWYRQTLGQGPEFLTYFQNEAQLEKSRLLSDRFSAERPKGSFSTLEIQRTEQGDSAMYLCASSHRRGYEQYFGPGTRLTVT.

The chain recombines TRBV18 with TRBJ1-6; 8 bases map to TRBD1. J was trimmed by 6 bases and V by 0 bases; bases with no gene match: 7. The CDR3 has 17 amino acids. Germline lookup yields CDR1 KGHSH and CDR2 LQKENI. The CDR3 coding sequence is TGTGCCAGCTCACCACCCGGCAGGGGGCTCAGTAATTCACCCCTCCACTTT. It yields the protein CASSPPGRGLSNSPLHF.

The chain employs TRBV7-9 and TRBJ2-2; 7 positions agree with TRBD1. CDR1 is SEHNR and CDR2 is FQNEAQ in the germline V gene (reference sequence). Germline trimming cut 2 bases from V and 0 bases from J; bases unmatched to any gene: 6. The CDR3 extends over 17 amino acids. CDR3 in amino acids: CASSLTIGTANTGELFF. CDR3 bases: TGTGCCAGCAGCTTAACGATAGGGACAGCGAACACCGGGGAGCTGTTTTTT.

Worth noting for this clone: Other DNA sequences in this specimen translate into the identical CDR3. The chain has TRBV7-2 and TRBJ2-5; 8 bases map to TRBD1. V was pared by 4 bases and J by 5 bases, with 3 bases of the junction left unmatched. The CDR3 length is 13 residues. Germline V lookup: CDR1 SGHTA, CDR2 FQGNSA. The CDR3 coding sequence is TGTGCCAGCAGCTCAGACAGGGGTGAGACCCAGTACTTC. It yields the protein CASSSDRGETQYF.

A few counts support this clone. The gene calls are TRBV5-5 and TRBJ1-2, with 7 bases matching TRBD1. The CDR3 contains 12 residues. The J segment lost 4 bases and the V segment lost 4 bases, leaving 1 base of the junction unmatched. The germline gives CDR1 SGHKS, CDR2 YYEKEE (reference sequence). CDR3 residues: CASSRDSYGYTF. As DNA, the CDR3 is TGTGCCAGCAGCCGGGACAGCTATGGCTACACCTTC.

CDR3 sequence: CATSDRRLAGGPPYNEQFF. DNA of the CDR3: TGTGCCACCAGTGATCGCCGTTTGGCGGGGGGCCCCCCCTACAATGAGCAGTTCTTC. The genes are TRBV24-1 and TRBJ2-1, with 8 bases lining up with TRBD2. This CDR3 is built from 19 residues. CDR1 and CDR2 (germline): KGHDR, SFDVKD. Germline trimming cut 3 bases from V and 2 bases from J; bases unmatched to any gene: 14.

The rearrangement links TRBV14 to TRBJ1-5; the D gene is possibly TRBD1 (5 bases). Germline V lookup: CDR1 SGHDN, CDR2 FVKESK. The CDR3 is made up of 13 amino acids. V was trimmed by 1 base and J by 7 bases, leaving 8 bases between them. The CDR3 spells CASSQGQGQPQHF. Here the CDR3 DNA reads TGTGCCAGCAGCCAAGGGCAGGGACAGCCCCAGCATTTT.

CDR3 amino acids: CASSPGQGGGGYTF. In DNA, the CDR3 is TGTGCCAGCAGCCCCGGACAGGGGGGAGGTGGCTACACCTTC. The V call is TRBV5-5, the J call TRBJ1-2; 10 bases map to TRBD1. CDR3 length: 14 residues. V was pared by 4 bases and J by 7 bases, with 7 bases of the junction left unmatched. Germline CDR1 and CDR2: SGHKS and YYEKEE (reference sequence).

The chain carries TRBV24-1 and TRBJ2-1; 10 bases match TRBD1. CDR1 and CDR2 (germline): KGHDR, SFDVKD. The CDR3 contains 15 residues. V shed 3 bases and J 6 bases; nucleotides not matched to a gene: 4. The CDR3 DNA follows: TGTGCCACCAGTGATCCGGGACAGGGGAGCAATGAGCAGTTCTTC. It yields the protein CATSDPGQGSNEQFF.

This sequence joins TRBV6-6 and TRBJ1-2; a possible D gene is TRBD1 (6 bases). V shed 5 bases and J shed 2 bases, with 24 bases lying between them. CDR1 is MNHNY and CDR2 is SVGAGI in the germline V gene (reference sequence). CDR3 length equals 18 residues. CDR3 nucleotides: TGTGCCAGCAGTCCACTGGCCGGAACAGGGATGGGGAACTATGGCTACACCTTC. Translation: CASSPLAGTGMGNYGYTF.

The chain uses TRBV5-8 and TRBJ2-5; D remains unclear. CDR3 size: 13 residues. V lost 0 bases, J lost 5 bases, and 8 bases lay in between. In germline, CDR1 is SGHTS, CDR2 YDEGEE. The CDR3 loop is CASSLALRETQYF. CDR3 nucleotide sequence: TGTGCCAGCAGCTTGGCGTTGCGGGAGACCCAGTACTTC. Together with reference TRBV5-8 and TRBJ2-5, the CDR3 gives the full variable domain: EAGVTQSPTHLIKTRGQQATLRCSPISGHTSVYWYQQALGLGLQFLLWYDEGEERNRGNFPPRFSGRQFPNYSSELNVNALELEDSALYLCASSLALRETQYFGPGTRLLVL.

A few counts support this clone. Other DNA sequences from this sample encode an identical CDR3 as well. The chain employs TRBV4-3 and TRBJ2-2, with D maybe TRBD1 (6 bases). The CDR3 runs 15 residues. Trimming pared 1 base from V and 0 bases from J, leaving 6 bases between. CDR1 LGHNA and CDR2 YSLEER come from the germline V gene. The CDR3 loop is CASSQGQANTGELFF. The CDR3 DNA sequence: TGCGCCAGCAGCCAAGGACAGGCGAACACCGGGGAGCTGTTTTTT.

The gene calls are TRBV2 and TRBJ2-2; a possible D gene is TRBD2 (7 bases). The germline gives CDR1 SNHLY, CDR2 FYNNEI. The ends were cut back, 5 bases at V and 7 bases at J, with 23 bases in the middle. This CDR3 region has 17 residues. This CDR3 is CASSLPRLGGLSGELFF. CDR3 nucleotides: TGTGCCAGCAGTCTCCCCCGATTGGGGGGGCTTAGCGGGGAGCTGTTTTTT.

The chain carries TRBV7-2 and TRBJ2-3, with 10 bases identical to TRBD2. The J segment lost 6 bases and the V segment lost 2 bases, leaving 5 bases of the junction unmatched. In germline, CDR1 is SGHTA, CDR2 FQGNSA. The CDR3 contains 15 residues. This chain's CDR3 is CASSLKRGGHDTQYF. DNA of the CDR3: TGTGCCAGCAGCTTAAAGCGGGGGGGCCATGATACGCAGTATTTT.

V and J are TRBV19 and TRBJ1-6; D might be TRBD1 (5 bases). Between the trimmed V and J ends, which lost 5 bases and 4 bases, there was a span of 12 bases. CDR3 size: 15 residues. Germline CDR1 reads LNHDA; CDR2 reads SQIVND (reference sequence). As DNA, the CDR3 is TGTGCCAGTAGTGCTACCGGGACTTATAATTCACCCCTCCACTTT. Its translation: CASSATGTYNSPLHF.

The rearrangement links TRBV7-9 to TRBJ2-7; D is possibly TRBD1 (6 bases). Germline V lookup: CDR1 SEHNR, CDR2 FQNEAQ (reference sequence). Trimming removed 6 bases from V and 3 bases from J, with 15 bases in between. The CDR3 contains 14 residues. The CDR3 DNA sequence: TGTGCCAGCAGACGGACAGAACAGAGCTACGAGCAGTACTTC. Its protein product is CASRRTEQSYEQYF.

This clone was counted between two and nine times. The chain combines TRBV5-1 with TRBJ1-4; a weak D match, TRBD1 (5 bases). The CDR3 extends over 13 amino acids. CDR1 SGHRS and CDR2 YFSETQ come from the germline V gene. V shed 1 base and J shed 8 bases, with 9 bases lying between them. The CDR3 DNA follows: TGCGCCAGCAGCTTGCCAGGGTCAGAAAAACTGTTTTTT. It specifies CASSLPGSEKLFF. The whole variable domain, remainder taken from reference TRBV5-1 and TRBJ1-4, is KAGVTQTPRYLIKTRGQQVTLSCSPISGHRSVSWYQQTPGQGLQFLFEYFSETQRNKGNFPGRFSGRQFSNSRSEMNVSTLELGDSALYLCASSLPGSEKLFFGSGTQLSVL.

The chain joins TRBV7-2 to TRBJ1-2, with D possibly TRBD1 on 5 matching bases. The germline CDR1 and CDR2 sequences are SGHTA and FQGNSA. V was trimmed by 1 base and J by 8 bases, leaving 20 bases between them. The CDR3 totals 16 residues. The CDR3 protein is CASSLDGGPRPRGYTF. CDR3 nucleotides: TGTGCCAGCAGCTTAGACGGGGGTCCGCGTCCTAGGGGCTACACCTTC.

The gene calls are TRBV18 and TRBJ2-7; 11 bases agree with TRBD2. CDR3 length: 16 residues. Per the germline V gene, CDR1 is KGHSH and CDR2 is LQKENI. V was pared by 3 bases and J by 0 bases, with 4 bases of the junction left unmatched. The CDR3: CASSPVAGGPSYEQYF. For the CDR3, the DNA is TGTGCCAGCTCACCCGTAGCGGGGGGGCCCTCCTACGAGCAGTACTTC. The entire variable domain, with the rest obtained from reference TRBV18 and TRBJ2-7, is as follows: NAGVMQNPRHLVRRRGQEARLRCSPMKGHSHVYWYRQLPEEGLKFMVYLQKENIIDESGMPKERFSAEFPKEGPSILRIQQVVRGDSAAYFCASSPVAGGPSYEQYFGPGTRLTVT.